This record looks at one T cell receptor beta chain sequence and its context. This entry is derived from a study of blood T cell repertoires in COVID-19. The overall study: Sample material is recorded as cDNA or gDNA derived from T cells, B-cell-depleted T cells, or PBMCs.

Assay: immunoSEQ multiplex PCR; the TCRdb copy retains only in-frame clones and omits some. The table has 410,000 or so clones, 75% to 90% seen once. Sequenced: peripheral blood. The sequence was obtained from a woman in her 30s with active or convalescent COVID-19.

CDR3 DNA sequence: TGCGCCAGCAGCTCCCCCCTGGGACTAGCGGAAGAGACCCAGTACTTC. The encoded protein is CASSSPLGLAEETQYF. The chain recombines TRBV5-1 with TRBJ2-5, with TRBD2 matching 11 bases. The CDR3 covers 16 residues. V shed 3 bases and J 3 bases; nucleotides not matched to a gene: 7. The V gene's germline CDR1 is SGHRS and CDR2 YFSETQ.